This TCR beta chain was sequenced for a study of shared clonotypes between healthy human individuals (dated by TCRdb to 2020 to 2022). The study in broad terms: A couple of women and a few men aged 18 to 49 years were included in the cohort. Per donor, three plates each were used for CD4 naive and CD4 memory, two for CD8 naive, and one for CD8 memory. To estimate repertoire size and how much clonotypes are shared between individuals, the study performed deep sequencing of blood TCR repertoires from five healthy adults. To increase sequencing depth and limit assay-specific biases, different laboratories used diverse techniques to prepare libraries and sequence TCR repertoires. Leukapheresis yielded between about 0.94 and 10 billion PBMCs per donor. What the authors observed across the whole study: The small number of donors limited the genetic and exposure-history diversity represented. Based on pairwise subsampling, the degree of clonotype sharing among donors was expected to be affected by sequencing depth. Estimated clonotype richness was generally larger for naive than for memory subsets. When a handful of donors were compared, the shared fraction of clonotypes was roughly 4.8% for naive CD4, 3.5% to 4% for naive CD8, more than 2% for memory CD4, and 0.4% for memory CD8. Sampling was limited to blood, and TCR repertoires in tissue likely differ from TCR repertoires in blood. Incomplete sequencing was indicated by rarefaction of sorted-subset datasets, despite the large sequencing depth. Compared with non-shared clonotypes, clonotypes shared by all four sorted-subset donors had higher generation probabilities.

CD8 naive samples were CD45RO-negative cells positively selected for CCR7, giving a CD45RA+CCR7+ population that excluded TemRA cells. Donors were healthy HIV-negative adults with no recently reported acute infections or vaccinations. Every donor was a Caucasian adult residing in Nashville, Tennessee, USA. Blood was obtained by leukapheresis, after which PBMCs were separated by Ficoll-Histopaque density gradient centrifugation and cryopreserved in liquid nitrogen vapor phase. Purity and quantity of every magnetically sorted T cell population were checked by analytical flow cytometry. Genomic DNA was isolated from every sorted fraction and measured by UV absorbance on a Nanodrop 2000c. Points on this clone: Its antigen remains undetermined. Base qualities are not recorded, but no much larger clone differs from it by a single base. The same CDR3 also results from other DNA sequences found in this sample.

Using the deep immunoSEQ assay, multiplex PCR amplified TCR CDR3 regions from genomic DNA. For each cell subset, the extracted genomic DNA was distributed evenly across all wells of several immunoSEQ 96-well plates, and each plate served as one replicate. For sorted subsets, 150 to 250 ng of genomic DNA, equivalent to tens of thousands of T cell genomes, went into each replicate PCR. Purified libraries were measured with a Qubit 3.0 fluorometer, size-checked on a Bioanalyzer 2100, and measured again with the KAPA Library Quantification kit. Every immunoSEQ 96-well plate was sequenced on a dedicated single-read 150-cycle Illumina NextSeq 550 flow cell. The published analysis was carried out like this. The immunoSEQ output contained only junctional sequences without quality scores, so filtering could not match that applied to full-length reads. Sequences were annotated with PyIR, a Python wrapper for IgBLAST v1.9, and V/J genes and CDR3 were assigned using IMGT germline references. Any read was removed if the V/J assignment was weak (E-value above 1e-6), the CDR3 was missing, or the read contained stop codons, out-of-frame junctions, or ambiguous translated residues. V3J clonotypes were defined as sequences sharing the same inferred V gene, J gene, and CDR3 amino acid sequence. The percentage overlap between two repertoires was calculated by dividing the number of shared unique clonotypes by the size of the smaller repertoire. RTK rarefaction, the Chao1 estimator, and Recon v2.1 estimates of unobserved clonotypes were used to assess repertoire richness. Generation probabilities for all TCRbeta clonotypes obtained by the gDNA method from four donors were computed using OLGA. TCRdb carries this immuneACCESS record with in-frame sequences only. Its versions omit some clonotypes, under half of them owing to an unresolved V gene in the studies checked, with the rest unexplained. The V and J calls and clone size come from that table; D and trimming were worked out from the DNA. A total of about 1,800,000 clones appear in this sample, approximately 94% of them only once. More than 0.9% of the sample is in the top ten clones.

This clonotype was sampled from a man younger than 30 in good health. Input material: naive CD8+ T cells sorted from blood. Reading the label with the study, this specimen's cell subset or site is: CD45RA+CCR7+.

The nucleotides are TGTGCCAGCAGTGAAGGACCGTCTCCCTACGAGCAGTACTTC. It codes for CASSEGPSPYEQYF. The chain couples TRBV2 to TRBJ2-7, with an unclear D gene assignment. CDR1 and CDR2 are read off the germline V gene as SNHLY and FYNNEI. From the cysteine through the phenylalanine, the CDR3 covers 14 amino acids. Of the read, only the CDR3 DNA is kept; its 42 bases are in frame from base 1. V lost 1 base and J lost 2 bases; the stretch between them is 9 bases long.